The present T cell receptor (beta chain) was sequenced within a study of read filtering for tumor transcriptome and immune sequencing. About the research overall: About 8 patients were R-ISS I, some 15 were R-ISS II, six or seven were R-ISS III. DNase treatment preceded whole-transcriptome library preparation.

This clonotype was recorded many times. The antigen is undetermined. Molecular barcoded adaptors covering alpha/delta and beta/gamma chains were used on 400 ng RNA. TCRdb fed the reads into MiXCR, producing one record per CDR3 protein. The profile shows approximately 23,000 distinct CDR3 sequences, 20% of them singletons. Points from the study as a whole: Dropping single-read clonotypes raised IR-seq and RNA-seq shared-clonotype correlation. This fraction held mixed bone marrow immune cells after CD138-negative sorting.

The receptor's source is a donor aged 40 or over with multiple myeloma. The sequenced material came from a population of CD138-negative cells sorted from bone marrow.

The CDR3 nucleotides are TGTGCCAGCACCTCGGGACAGGGTGGCGGGGAGCTGTTTTTT. Translated, it gives CASTSGQGGGELFF. The V and J genes are TRBV2 and TRBJ2-2; TRBD1 aligns across 9 bases. Trimming removed 7 bases from V and 7 bases from J; junction bases left unmatched: 7. Germline V gene lookup returns CDR1 SNHLY and CDR2 FYNNEI. The length of the CDR3 is 14 residues.